This T cell receptor (beta chain) was sequenced in a study of PD-1 blockade in classical Hodgkin lymphoma. Whole-study results and caveats: CD4+ TCR diversity climbed significantly by C4D1, unlike CD8+ TCR diversity. Baseline diversity in complete responders resembled that of newly diagnosed patients. Before treatment, TCR diversity in newly diagnosed patients was reportedly lower than in healthy donors.

On this clone: Its antigen is currently unknown.

The repertoire was sequenced with immunoSEQ multiplex PCR; TCRdb's copy has only in-frame clones and lacks some. The table records some 100,000 clones, around nine tenths of them present only once. After autologous stem cell transplantation all patients relapsed, and prior brentuximab vedotin exposure differed between cohorts. Best response was recorded as complete response, partial response or progressive disease. CDR3 size: 17 residues. Per germline, CDR1 LGHNT and CDR2 FRNRAP. Trimming took 0 bases from V and 4 from J; bases not matched to a gene: 5. This TCR was recovered from a human donor with classical Hodgkin lymphoma. The V gene is TRBV12-5, the J gene TRBJ2-1; 11 positions agree with TRBD2. Sequenced material: peripheral blood mononuclear cells (PBMCs), taken at baseline. CDR3 residues: CASGLVLGTSGYNEQFF. CDR3 nucleotide sequence: TGTGCTAGTGGTTTGGTACTCGGGACTAGCGGATACAATGAGCAGTTCTTC.